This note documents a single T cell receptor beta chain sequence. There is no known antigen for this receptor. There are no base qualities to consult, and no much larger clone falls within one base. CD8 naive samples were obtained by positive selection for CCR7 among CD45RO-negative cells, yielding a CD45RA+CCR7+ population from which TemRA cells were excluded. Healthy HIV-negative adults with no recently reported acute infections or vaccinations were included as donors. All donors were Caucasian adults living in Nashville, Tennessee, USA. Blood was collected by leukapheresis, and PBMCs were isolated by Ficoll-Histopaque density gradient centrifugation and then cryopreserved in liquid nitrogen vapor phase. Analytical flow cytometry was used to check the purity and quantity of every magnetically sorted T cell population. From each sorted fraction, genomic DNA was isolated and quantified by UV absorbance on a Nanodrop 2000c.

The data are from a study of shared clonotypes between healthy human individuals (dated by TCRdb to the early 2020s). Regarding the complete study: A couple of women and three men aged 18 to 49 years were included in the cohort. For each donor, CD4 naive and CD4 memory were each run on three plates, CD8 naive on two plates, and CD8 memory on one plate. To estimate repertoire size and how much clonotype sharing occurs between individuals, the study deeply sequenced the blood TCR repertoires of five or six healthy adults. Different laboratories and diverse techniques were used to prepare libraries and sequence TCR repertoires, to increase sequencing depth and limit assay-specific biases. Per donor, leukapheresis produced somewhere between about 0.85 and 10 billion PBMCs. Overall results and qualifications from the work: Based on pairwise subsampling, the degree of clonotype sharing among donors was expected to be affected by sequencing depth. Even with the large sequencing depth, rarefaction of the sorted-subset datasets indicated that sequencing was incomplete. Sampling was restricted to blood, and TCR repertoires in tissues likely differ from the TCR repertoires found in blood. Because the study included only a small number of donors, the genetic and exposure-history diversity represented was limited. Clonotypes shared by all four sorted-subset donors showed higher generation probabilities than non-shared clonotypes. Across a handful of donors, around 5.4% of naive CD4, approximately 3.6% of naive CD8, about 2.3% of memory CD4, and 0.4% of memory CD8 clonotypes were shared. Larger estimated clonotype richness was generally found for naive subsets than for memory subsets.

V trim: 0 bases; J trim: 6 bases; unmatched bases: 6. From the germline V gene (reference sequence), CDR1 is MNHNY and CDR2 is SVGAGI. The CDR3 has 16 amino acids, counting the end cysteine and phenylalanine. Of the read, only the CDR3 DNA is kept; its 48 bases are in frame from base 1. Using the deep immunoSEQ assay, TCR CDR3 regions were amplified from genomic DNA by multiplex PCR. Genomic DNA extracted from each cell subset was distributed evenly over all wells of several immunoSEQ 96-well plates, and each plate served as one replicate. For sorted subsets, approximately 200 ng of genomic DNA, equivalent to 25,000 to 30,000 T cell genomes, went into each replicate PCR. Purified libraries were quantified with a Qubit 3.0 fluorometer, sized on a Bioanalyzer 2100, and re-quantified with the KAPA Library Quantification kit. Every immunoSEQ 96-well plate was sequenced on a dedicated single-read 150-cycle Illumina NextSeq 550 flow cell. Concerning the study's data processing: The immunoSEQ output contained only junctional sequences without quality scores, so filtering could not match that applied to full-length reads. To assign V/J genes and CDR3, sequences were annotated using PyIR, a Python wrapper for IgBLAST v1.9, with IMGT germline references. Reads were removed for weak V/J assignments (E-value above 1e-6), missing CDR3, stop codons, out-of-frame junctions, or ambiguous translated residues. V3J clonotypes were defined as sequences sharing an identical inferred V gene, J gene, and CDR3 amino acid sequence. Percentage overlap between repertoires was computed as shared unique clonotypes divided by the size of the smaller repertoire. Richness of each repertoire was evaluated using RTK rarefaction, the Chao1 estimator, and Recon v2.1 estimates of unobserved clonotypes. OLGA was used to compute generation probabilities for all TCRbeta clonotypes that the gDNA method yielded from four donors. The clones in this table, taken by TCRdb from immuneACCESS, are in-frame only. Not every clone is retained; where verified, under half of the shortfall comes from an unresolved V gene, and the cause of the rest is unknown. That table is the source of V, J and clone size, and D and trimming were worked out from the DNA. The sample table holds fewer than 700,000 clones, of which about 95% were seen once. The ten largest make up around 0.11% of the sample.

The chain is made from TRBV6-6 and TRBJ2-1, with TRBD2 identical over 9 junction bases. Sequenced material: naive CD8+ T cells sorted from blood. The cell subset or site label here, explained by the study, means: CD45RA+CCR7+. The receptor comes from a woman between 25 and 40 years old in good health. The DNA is TGTGCCAGCAGTTACTCGCTAGCGGGGTACTCCAATGAGCAGTTCTTC. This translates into CASSYSLAGYSNEQFF.